The clone carrying this T cell receptor (beta chain) was observed a handful of times. Pregnant or lactating patients were excluded, as were those with uncontrolled infection or other autoimmune disease. Each diagnosis drew on symptoms, thyroxine, TRAb, thyroid ultrasound and orbital computed tomography findings. The CDR3 runs 14 residues. The V end was cut by 3 bases, the J end by 1 base, with 10 bases between. Germline V gives CDR1 MNHEY, CDR2 SMNVEV (reference sequence). The data were taken from a study of T cells in Graves' hyperthyroidism and ophthalmopathy. Researchers took RNA transcripts and amplified the TCR beta CDR3 regions from them. First-round RT-PCR of the TCR CDR3 relied on the HTBI primer set. TCRdb re-analysed the multiplex PCR reads in MiXCR, keeping a single row per CDR3 protein. The sample yields some 620,000 distinct CDR3 sequences, roughly 17% seen once.

Source material: blood. The TCR was taken from a woman aged 25 to 39 with Graves' hyperthyroidism. The chain uses TRBV27 and TRBJ2-7; possibly TRBD1 for D (5 bases). The CDR3 DNA sequence: TGTGCCAGCAGTTTTGGGGCATCTTCCTACGAGCAGTACTTC. Amino acid sequence: CASSFGASSYEQYF.